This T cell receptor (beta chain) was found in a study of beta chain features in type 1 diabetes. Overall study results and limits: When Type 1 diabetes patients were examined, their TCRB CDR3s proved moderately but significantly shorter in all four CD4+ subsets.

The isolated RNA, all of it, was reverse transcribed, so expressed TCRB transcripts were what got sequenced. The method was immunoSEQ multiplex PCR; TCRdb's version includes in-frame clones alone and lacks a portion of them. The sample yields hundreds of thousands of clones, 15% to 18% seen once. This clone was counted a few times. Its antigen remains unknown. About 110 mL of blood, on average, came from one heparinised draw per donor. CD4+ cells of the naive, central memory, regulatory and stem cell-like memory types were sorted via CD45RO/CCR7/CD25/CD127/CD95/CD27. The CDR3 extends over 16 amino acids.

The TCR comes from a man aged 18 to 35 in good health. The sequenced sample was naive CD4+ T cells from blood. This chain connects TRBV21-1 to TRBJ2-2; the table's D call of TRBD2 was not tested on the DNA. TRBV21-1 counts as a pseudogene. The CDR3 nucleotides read TGTGCCAGCAGGCCGGGAGGGGGCACAAACACCGGGGAGCTGTTTTTT. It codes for CASRPGGGTNTGELFF.